These 30 T cell receptor beta chains were sequenced from one sample in a study of early T cells in non-severe SARS-CoV-2 infection. TCRdb re-derived calls from the 5' RACE reads in MiXCR, one entry per CDR3 protein. The table has around 26,000 distinct CDR3 sequences, roughly 4.5% seen once. The sequenced sample was whole blood. The receptor set was obtained from an adult who was a healthcare worker with PCR-confirmed SARS-CoV-2 infection or an uninfected control (not recorded which).

This clonotype has ten or more counts. This rearrangement joins TRBV20-1 to TRBJ1-1; no clear D gene. The V gene lost 0 bases and the J gene lost 1 base, with 18 bases spanning the gap. CDR1 and CDR2 from the germline V gene are DFQATT and SNEGSKA (reference sequence). This CDR3 contains 17 residues. In nucleotides, the CDR3 is TGCAGTGCTAGAGATCTCTTAGGACTACAGCCGAACACTGAAGCTTTCTTT. It encodes CSARDLLGLQPNTEAFF.

This clonotype came up many times. V and J are TRBV20-1 and TRBJ2-5; TRBD1 might be the D (5 bases). The CDR3 has 13 amino acids. CDR1 DFQATT and CDR2 SNEGSKA come from the germline V gene (reference sequence). The V end lost 3 bases, the J end lost 4 bases, and 12 bases lay between the germline ends. CDR3 residues: CSAREPGLETQYF. The CDR3 bases are TGCAGTGCTAGGGAACCAGGGTTAGAGACCCAGTACTTC.

In regard to this clonotype: One junction end disagrees with the germline gene, perhaps due to a read error. The chain uses TRBV7-7 and TRBJ2-5; D may be TRBD2 (5 bases). The germline V gene has CDR1 SSHAT and CDR2 FNYEAQ (reference sequence). The CDR3 consists of 14 residues. The CDR3 region is CASSLGSGQETQYF. In DNA, the CDR3 is TGTGCTAGCAGCTTAGGGAGCGGCCAAGAGACCCAGTACTTC.

The sample holds many counts of this clonotype. The chain links TRBV29-1 to TRBJ1-5; D gene ambiguous. The CDR3 has 12 amino acids. V dropped 5 bases and J dropped 0 bases, with 5 bases sitting between them. Germline V CDR1 and CDR2: SQVTM, ANQGSEA. CDR3 residues: CSVRNSNQPQHF. The CDR3 nucleotides are TGCAGCGTTAGAAATAGCAATCAGCCCCAGCATTTT.

This clonotype was picked up many times. V and J are TRBV2 and TRBJ2-1; 12 bases fit TRBD2. V dropped 4 bases and J dropped 6; count of bases not matched to a gene: 16. This CDR3 spans 19 amino acids. From germline, CDR1 is SNHLY and CDR2 FYNNEI. CDR3 protein: CASSASPGLAGGRSNEQFF. The CDR3 nucleotides read TGTGCCAGCAGTGCTAGTCCGGGACTAGCGGGCGGCAGGAGCAATGAGCAGTTCTTC.

This clonotype has at least ten counts. The genes are TRBV12-3 or TRBV12-4 and TRBJ1-1, with D unresolved. V shed 6 bases and J shed 1 base, with 9 bases lying between them. This CDR3 spans 13 amino acids. CDR3 in DNA: TGTGCCAGCAGACTGAACAGGAACACTGAAGCTTTCTTT. This translates into CASRLNRNTEAFF.

At least ten counts were recorded for this clonotype. The chain links TRBV3-1 to TRBJ1-1, with a weak D call TRBD1 (6 bases). The length of the CDR3 is 13 residues. The V and J ends lost 4 bases and 4 bases respectively, with 10 bases between them. Germline-derived CDR1 and CDR2 are LGHDT and YNNKEL (reference sequence). The DNA for the CDR3 is TGTGCCAGCAGCCGCAGGGGTACCACTGAAGCTTTCTTT. Its translation is CASSRRGTTEAFF.

At least ten counts were recorded for this clonotype. The chain combines TRBV20-1 with TRBJ2-7; D is unresolved. V was shortened by 0 bases and J by 2 bases, with 11 bases between the two germline ends. The length of the CDR3 is 14 residues. Germline V gene data show CDR1 as DFQATT and CDR2 as SNEGSKA (reference sequence). The CDR3 region has the DNA TGCAGTGCTAGAGATTCGGGCAGCCCCTACGAGCAGTACTTC. Translation: CSARDSGSPYEQYF.

Remarks on this clonotype: Just one base apart from a much larger clone, this may be a read error. The chain is built from TRBV5-1 and TRBJ2-7; 8 nucleotides line up with TRBD1. Germline V gene lookup returns CDR1 SGHRS and CDR2 YFSETQ. The CDR3 is 14 amino acids. The CDR3 DNA reads as TGCGGCAGCAGCATGACAGGGGTCGTTCAGGAGCAGTACTTC. Amino acids: CGSSMTGVVQEQYF. The full variable domain, completed using reference TRBV5-1 and TRBJ2-7, is KAGVTQTPRYLIKTRGQQVTLSCSPISGHRSVSWYQQTPGQGLQFLFEYFSETQRNKGNFPGRFSGRQFSNSRSEMNVSTLELGDSALYLCGSSMTGVVQEQYFGPGTRLTVT.

This clonotype was counted many times. CDR3 in amino acids: CASSLSRGRLQDTQYF. CDR3 bases: TGTGCCAGCAGTTTATCCCGGGGGCGGCTTCAAGATACGCAGTATTTT. The chain recombines TRBV28 with TRBJ2-3; TRBD1 or TRBD2 may be the D gene (6 bases each). Trimming pared 1 base from V and 5 bases from J, leaving 16 bases between. The CDR3 runs 16 residues. Germline values: CDR1 MDHEN, CDR2 SYDVKM.

In this sample, this clonotype turned up many times. Here the CDR3 DNA reads TGCGCCAGCAGCGAGGGGGACAGGGAACAAGAGACCCAGTACTTC. Its translation: CASSEGDREQETQYF. The V gene is TRBV5-1, the J gene TRBJ2-5; 9 bases line up with TRBD1. The germline V gene has CDR1 SGHRS and CDR2 YFSETQ. This CDR3 spans 15 amino acids. With V trimmed by 4 bases and J by 2 bases, 6 bases remained unmatched.

This clonotype was seen repeatedly, ten times or more. The genes are TRBV12-3 or TRBV12-4 and TRBJ2-7, with TRBD2 identical over 7 bases. The V segment lost 4 bases and the J segment 3 bases; nucleotides outside the gene matches: 12. This CDR3 spans 16 amino acids. The CDR3 DNA is TGTGCCAGCAGTTCGGGGCGCGGGACTACTCGCTACGAGCAGTACTTC. It yields the protein CASSSGRGTTRYEQYF.

This clonotype was recorded at least ten times. The J gene is TRBJ2-1, the V gene TRBV6-5; 8 bases match TRBD2. The CDR3 runs 13 residues. Losses at the gene ends were 10 bases for V and 6 bases for J; bases not matched to a gene: 8. From germline, CDR1 is MNHEY and CDR2 SVGAGI. This CDR3 reads CATKREWSNEQFF. CDR3 sequence (DNA): TGTGCCACAAAGCGGGAGTGGTCCAATGAGCAGTTCTTC.

This clonotype was counted only a few times. For the CDR3, the DNA is TGTGCCAGCAGCCCCCCAGCGGGGAACACAGATACGCAGTATTTT. Translated: CASSPPAGNTDTQYF. The chain joins TRBV7-9 to TRBJ2-3, with 7 bases fitting TRBD2. With V trimmed by 5 bases and J by 2 bases, 7 bases remained unmatched. Germline CDR1 reads SEHNR; CDR2 reads FQNEAQ (reference sequence). CDR3 length: 15 amino acids.

The chain combines TRBV20-1 with TRBJ1-6; D not certain. Germline V lookup: CDR1 DFQATT, CDR2 SNEGSKA (reference sequence). The V end was cut by 6 bases, the J end by 10 bases, with 4 bases between. This CDR3 contains 9 residues. CDR3 region: CSAGSPLHF. DNA of the CDR3: TGCAGTGCAGGCTCACCCCTCCACTTT.

This clonotype has a handful of counts. This chain joins TRBV29-1 and TRBJ2-2, with D perhaps matching TRBD2 (5 bases). V was cut by 5 bases and J by 0 bases, with 13 bases left in between. CDR1 SQVTM and CDR2 ANQGSEA come from the germline V gene. This CDR3 comprises 15 residues. In nucleotides, the CDR3 is TGCAGCGTTCCCCATACGGGAACGAACACCGGGGAGCTGTTTTTT. This codes for CSVPHTGTNTGELFF.

The chain links TRBV12-3 or TRBV12-4 to TRBJ1-1; TRBD1 aligns across 7 bases. CDR3 length equals 15 residues. The trim removed 3 bases at V and 1 base at J, leaving 5 bases unmatched. DNA for the CDR3: TGTGCCAGCAGTTTTTCCAGGACAGGGAACACTGAAGCTTTCTTT. It translates to CASSFSRTGNTEAFF.

The rearrangement uses TRBV6-2 or TRBV6-3 and TRBJ2-7, with D possibly matching TRBD1 (6 bases). Germline V gene sequence: CDR1 MNHEY, CDR2 SVGEGT. The CDR3 runs 15 residues. Trimming shortened V by 8 bases and J by 0 bases, and 17 bases separated the two germline ends. The CDR3 protein is CASSRGHSGSYEQYV. DNA for the CDR3: TGTGCCAGCTCCAGGGGACATTCGGGCTCCTACGAGCAGTACGTC.

This clonotype was observed a handful of times. This chain links TRBV7-3 with TRBJ2-7, with D unresolved. V lost 3 bases, J lost 3 bases, and 0 bases lay in between. The CDR3 has 10 residues. Germline assignment: CDR1 SGHTA and CDR2 FQGTGA. CDR3 DNA sequence: TGTGCCAGCAGCTTCTACGAGCAGTACTTC. Translation gives CASSFYEQYF.

This clonotype occurred many times. The V call is TRBV6-2 or TRBV6-3, the J call TRBJ2-3; D may be TRBD2 (7 bases). The germline CDR1 and CDR2 sequences are MNHEY and SVGEGT. With 6 bases removed from V and 4 bases from J, the gap between germline ends came to 23 bases. The CDR3 has 17 amino acids. CDR3 loop: CASSPPWGAGRADTQYF. CDR3 nucleotides: TGTGCCAGCAGCCCCCCCTGGGGGGCGGGGAGGGCAGATACGCAGTATTTT.

This clonotype was seen repeatedly, ten times or more. The chain combines TRBV24-1 with TRBJ2-1, with 13 bases fitting TRBD2. The germline V gene has CDR1 KGHDR and CDR2 SFDVKD. V trimming: 4 bases; J trimming: 9 bases; junction bases outside the gene matches: 8. The CDR3 spans 16 residues. The CDR3 protein is CATSDPTSGRLGEQFF. CDR3 in DNA: TGTGCCACCAGTGACCCGACTAGCGGGAGGCTCGGTGAGCAGTTCTTC.

This chain uses TRBV10-3 with TRBJ2-1; tentatively, D is TRBD2 (5 bases). The CDR3 is 12 residues long. Between the trimmed V and J ends, which lost 1 base and 15 bases, there was a span of 13 bases. Germline CDR1 is ENHRY and CDR2 is SYGVKD. The CDR3 here is CAISELDSPGFF. CDR3 DNA sequence: TGTGCCATCAGTGAGTTGGACTCACCGGGGTTCTTC.

This clonotype was seen many times. The chain combines TRBV6-1 with TRBJ2-7; no definite D call. Trimming cost V 2 bases and J 2 bases, with 1 base left between them. CDR3 length: 11 amino acids. In germline, CDR1 is MNHNS, CDR2 SASEGT. In DNA form, the CDR3 reads TGTGCCAGCAGTGAACCCTACGAGCAGTACTTC. Amino acids: CASSEPYEQYF.

The CDR3 reads CASSEYSEQFF. The CDR3 DNA sequence: TGTGCCAGCAGTGAATATAGTGAGCAGTTCTTC. The chain has TRBV25-1 and TRBJ2-1; D remains unclear. V shed 0 bases and J shed 9 bases, with 3 bases lying between them. Germline CDR1 is MGHDK and CDR2 is SYGVNS. CDR3 size: 11 residues.

This sequence joins TRBV4-1 and TRBJ2-3, with 10 nucleotides matching TRBD2. With V trimmed by 0 bases and J by 5 bases, 14 bases remained unmatched. The CDR3 has 19 residues. The V gene's germline CDR1 is MGHRA and CDR2 YSYEKL. The CDR3 spells CASSQEAPGLAAWGDTQYF. The CDR3, as DNA: TGCGCCAGCAGCCAAGAGGCCCCTGGACTAGCGGCCTGGGGAGATACGCAGTATTTT.

This clonotype was picked up many times. The chain couples TRBV7-2 to TRBJ1-4; TRBD1 matches 10 bases. V lost 1 base to trimming and J lost 5 bases; unmatched junction nucleotides: 1. CDR3 length: 15 amino acids. Looked up from germline, CDR1 is SGHTA and CDR2 is FQGNSA. The CDR3 loop reads CASSLGTGGNEKLFF. In nucleotides, the CDR3 is TGTGCCAGCAGCTTAGGGACAGGGGGGAATGAAAAACTGTTTTTT.

This clonotype was observed a few times. This rearrangement joins TRBV18 to TRBJ2-3; D might be TRBD1 (6 bases). The CDR3 totals 16 residues. Looked up from germline, CDR1 is KGHSH and CDR2 is LQKENI. V shed 0 bases and J shed 1 base, with 11 bases lying between them. Here the CDR3 reads CASSPPGRGGTDTQYF. Here the CDR3 DNA reads TGTGCCAGCTCACCACCGGGCAGGGGTGGCACAGATACGCAGTATTTT.

This clonotype showed up many times. The rearrangement joins TRBV29-1 to TRBJ1-5, with 8 positions matching TRBD1. CDR1 is SQVTM and CDR2 is ANQGSEA in the germline V gene. The CDR3 has 13 amino acids. The junction had 1 base not matched to a gene; V was cut back by 4 bases and J by 2 bases. CDR3 protein: CSVATGGNQPQHF. The CDR3 region has the DNA TGCAGCGTTGCGACAGGGGGCAATCAGCCCCAGCATTTT.

At least ten counts were recorded for this clonotype. The chain joins TRBV20-1 to TRBJ2-1; 9 nucleotides match TRBD2. Germline loops: CDR1 DFQATT, CDR2 SNEGSKA (reference sequence). The ends lost 3 bases at V and 4 bases at J; junction bases unmatched: 13. This CDR3 spans 17 amino acids. The CDR3 protein is CSASQAGGSPLYNEQFF. The CDR3 DNA reads TGCAGTGCTAGTCAAGCGGGAGGTAGTCCCTTGTACAATGAGCAGTTCTTC.

This clonotype was detected many times. The CDR3 does not end in the conserved phenylalanine or tryptophan, so this is likely a read error. This chain links TRBV5-6 with TRBJ2-7; 10 bases are a match to TRBD1. Germline V gives CDR1 SGHDT, CDR2 YYEEEE. CDR3 size: 13 residues. The ends lost 5 bases at V and 5 bases at J; junction bases unmatched: 4. Written as DNA, the CDR3 is TGTGCCAGCAGTATCGGGACAGGGGACGAGCAGTACTCC. Residues: CASSIGTGDEQYS.